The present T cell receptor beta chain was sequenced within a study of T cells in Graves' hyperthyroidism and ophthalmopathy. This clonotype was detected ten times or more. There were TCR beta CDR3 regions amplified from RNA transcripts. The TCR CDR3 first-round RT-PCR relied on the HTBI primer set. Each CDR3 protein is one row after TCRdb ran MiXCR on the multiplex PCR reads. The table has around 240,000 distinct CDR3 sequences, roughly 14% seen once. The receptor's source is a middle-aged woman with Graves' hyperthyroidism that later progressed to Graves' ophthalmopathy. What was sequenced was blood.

The CDR3 bases are TGTGCCAGCAGTTACGTGGGAGGCTCCACCGGGGAGCTGTTTTTT. Residues: CASSYVGGSTGELFF. The chain links TRBV6-5 to TRBJ2-2, with D tentatively TRBD2 (6 bases). Trimming removed 2 bases at V and 4 bases at J, with 11 bases between. Germline CDR1 and CDR2: MNHEY and SVGAGI. CDR3 length equals 15 residues.